This is a list of T cell receptor beta chains from one sample in a study of CD8+CD57+ T cells in acquired aplastic anemia. TCRdb re-called the reads with MiXCR, one entry per CDR3 protein. The table includes under 350,000 distinct CDR3 sequences, approximately 55% detected once. Sequencing was performed on sorted CD4+, CD8+, or CD8+CD57+ T cells (not recorded which) from PBMCs. The receptor set was obtained from a human donor with severe aplastic anemia or a healthy control (not recorded which). The CDR3 runs from the conserved cysteine through the conserved F or W. D genes are given only for firm matches. Clone size is not always given. Where it is, it says once, few, many or a class for expanded clones.

v_gene: TRBV20-1
abundance: few
d_gene: -
j_gene: TRBJ1-4
CDR3nt: TGCAGCGCAGGGGTCGGGTCAACTAATGAAAAACTGTTTTTT
CDR3aa: CSAGVGSTNEKLFF

v_gene: TRBV7-9
abundance: many
d_gene: TRBD1
j_gene: TRBJ2-1
CDR3nt: TGTGCCAGCAGCTTAGCGGGGACAGGGATTAATGAGCAGTTCTTC
CDR3aa: CASSLAGTGINEQFF

v_gene: TRBV12-3/TRBV12-4
abundance: -
d_gene: -
j_gene: TRBJ1-5
CDR3nt: TGTGCCAGTCGTGCGAGAGGTGGGCCCCAGCATTTT
CDR3aa: CASRARGGPQHF

v_gene: TRBV7-2
abundance: many
d_gene: TRBD1
j_gene: TRBJ2-5
CDR3nt: TGTGCCAGCAGCTTATGGGGACAGAGCCAAGAGACCCAGTACTTC
CDR3aa: CASSLWGQSQETQYF

v_gene: TRBV7-8
abundance: few
d_gene: TRBD1
j_gene: TRBJ1-5
CDR3nt: TGTGCCACCACCCGGGACAGGGTACCGGGGCAGCCCCAGCATTTT
CDR3aa: CATTRDRVPGQPQHF

v_gene: TRBV19
abundance: many
d_gene: -
j_gene: TRBJ1-2
CDR3nt: TGTGCCAGTAGTATACAGGGAAACTATGGCTACACCTTC
CDR3aa: CASSIQGNYGYTF

v_gene: TRBV6-1
abundance: -
d_gene: TRBD1
j_gene: TRBJ1-6
CDR3nt: TGTGCCAGCAGTGACAGGGGGCGAAATTCACCCCTCCACTTT
CDR3aa: CASSDRGRNSPLHF

v_gene: TRBV5-1
abundance: -
d_gene: -
j_gene: TRBJ1-1
CDR3nt: TGCGCCAGCAGCTTGGATACAGCAAAGAACACTGAAGCTTTCTTT
CDR3aa: CASSLDTAKNTEAFF

v_gene: TRBV25-1
abundance: -
d_gene: -
j_gene: TRBJ1-2
CDR3nt: TGTGCCACCAGGAAAGGTGTAGGCGGCTACACCTTC
CDR3aa: CATRKGVGGYTF

v_gene: TRBV20-1
abundance: -
d_gene: -
j_gene: TRBJ1-2
CDR3nt: TGCAGTGCTAGGGTGATCTCTGGAAACACCTTC
CDR3aa: CSARVISGNTF

v_gene: TRBV29-1
abundance: -
d_gene: -
j_gene: TRBJ1-3
CDR3nt: TGCAGCGTCCGGGAGGGGTGGAACTCTGGAAACACCATATATTTT
CDR3aa: CSVREGWNSGNTIYF

v_gene: TRBV5-1
abundance: -
d_gene: TRBD1
j_gene: TRBJ1-4
CDR3nt: TGCGCCAGCAGCCGGGACAGCGGCTATGGCTACGGACTGTTTTTT
CDR3aa: CASSRDSGYGYGLFF

v_gene: TRBV6-6
abundance: few
d_gene: -
j_gene: TRBJ1-3
CDR3nt: TGTGCCAGCAGTCCGCGACTGCTCTCTGGAAACACCATATATTTT
CDR3aa: CASSPRLLSGNTIYF

v_gene: TRBV10-3
abundance: -
d_gene: -
j_gene: TRBJ1-1
CDR3nt: TGTGCCACCCAAGGTGGGAGTATCGCTGAAGCTTTCTTT
CDR3aa: CATQGGSIAEAFF

v_gene: TRBV5-1
abundance: many
d_gene: TRBD2
j_gene: TRBJ2-3
CDR3nt: TGCGCCAGCTCGGGGACTAGCGGGAGAGATACGCAGTATTTT
CDR3aa: CASSGTSGRDTQYF

v_gene: TRBV9
abundance: many
d_gene: TRBD2
j_gene: TRBJ2-3
CDR3nt: TGTGCCAGCAGCGTAGAGGGGAGGGGCACAGATACGCAGTATTTT
CDR3aa: CASSVEGRGTDTQYF

v_gene: TRBV13
abundance: many
d_gene: -
j_gene: TRBJ1-2
CDR3nt: TGTGCCAGCAGCTCACCCGGGGGGGGCTATGGCTACACCTTC
CDR3aa: CASSSPGGGYGYTF

v_gene: TRBV20-1
abundance: few
d_gene: TRBD2
j_gene: TRBJ2-3
CDR3nt: TGCAGTGCTTTACTAGCGGGAGGACGAGATACGCAGTATTTT
CDR3aa: CSALLAGGRDTQYF

v_gene: TRBV20-1
abundance: -
d_gene: -
j_gene: TRBJ1-1
CDR3nt: TGCAGTGCTAGAGAGGACAGAGAGGGTTTCTTT
CDR3aa: CSAREDREGFF

v_gene: TRBV12-3/TRBV12-4
abundance: many
d_gene: -
j_gene: TRBJ1-3
CDR3nt: TGTGCCAGCAGTTTAGCACAAGGAAACACCATATATTTT
CDR3aa: CASSLAQGNTIYF